This T cell receptor (beta chain) was recorded in a study of molecular identifiers for immune sequencing clone quantification. General study findings and limits: Spiked Jurkat TCR RNA from one cell was reportedly detectable among under 1.2 million naive cells.

CDR1 is SGDLS, CDR2 YYNGEE, per germline. Trimming removed 2 bases from V and 4 bases from J; junction bases left unmatched: 8. This CDR3 comprises 16 residues. Previously described methods with listed TCR primers produced the bulk TCR libraries. TCRdb recomputed calls from the PCR reads with MiXCR, one row per CDR3 protein. In the table there are just over 95,000 distinct CDR3 sequences, about 24% of which are singletons. This clonotype was counted ten times or more. Its antigen is as yet unknown. The V gene is TRBV9, the J gene TRBJ2-3, with TRBD2 matching 9 bases. Sample: naive CD8+ T cells from blood, with Jurkat cell RNA spiked in. Subset noted: FACS-sorted CD8+CD4-CCR7+CD45RA+ naive T cells. This sequence was found in a human donor in good health. Some libraries in this study had Jurkat cell RNA spiked in. The CDR3 DNA reads TGTGCCAGCAGCGTTCTTAGCGGGAGTATGGCAGATACGCAGTATTTT. This codes for CASSVLSGSMADTQYF.